Presented here are 20 T cell receptor beta chains from one specimen sequenced in a study of blood T cells in healthy people across ages. A second about 7 to 11 cycle PCR used barcoded and J-beta primers. Using its own MiXCR run on the 5' RACE reads, TCRdb lists one record per CDR3 protein. This sample yields hundreds of thousands of distinct CDR3 sequences, of which approximately 65% are seen a single time; roughly 26% belongs to the top ten. Sequencing used blood. These receptors were obtained from a man younger than 40 in good health.

The chain employs TRBV20-1 and TRBJ1-4; no definite D call. The CDR3 runs 14 residues. Germline V gene sequence: CDR1 DFQATT, CDR2 SNEGSKA (reference sequence). V was shortened by 1 base and J by 0 bases, with 6 bases between the two germline ends. The CDR3 here is CSARVGTTNEKLFF. The DNA of the CDR3 is TGCAGTGCTAGAGTCGGAACAACTAATGAAAAACTGTTTTTT.

CDR3 protein: CASSQTFQVPYGYTF. Here the CDR3 DNA reads TGTGCCAGCAGCCAGACCTTTCAGGTGCCTTATGGCTACACCTTC. This sequence joins TRBV7-2 and TRBJ1-2; D uncertain. The V end lost 5 bases, the J end lost 5 bases, and 18 bases lay between the germline ends. Per germline, CDR1 SGHTA and CDR2 FQGNSA. The CDR3 runs to 15 residues. The full variable domain, rest sourced from reference TRBV7-2 and TRBJ1-2, is GAGVSQSPSNKVTEKGKDVELRCDPISGHTALYWYRQSLGQGLEFLIYFQGNSAPDKSGLPSDRFSAERTGGSVSTLTIQRTQQEDSAVYLCASSQTFQVPYGYTFGSGTRLTVV.

The chain recombines TRBV3-1 with TRBJ1-4; 10 bases are a match to TRBD1. The CDR3 is made up of 14 amino acids. J was trimmed by 8 bases and V by 5 bases; bases with no gene match: 5. Germline CDR1 and CDR2: LGHDT and YNNKEL (reference sequence). CDR3 in DNA: TGTGCCAGCAGCGGAGGGACAGGGGACGAAAAACTGTTTTTT. Protein product: CASSGGTGDEKLFF.

V is TRBV3-1 and J is TRBJ2-3; D is uncertain. V lost 0 bases and J 0 bases, leaving 10 bases between the germline ends. The germline CDR1 and CDR2 sequences are LGHDT and YNNKEL (reference sequence). The CDR3 contains 16 residues. CDR3: CASSQDLSGSTDTQYF. The CDR3 region has the DNA TGTGCCAGCAGCCAAGATCTATCAGGCAGCACAGATACGCAGTATTTT.

This clonotype was counted a few times. The chain has TRBV7-2 and TRBJ2-7, with D tentatively TRBD1 (6 bases). The CDR3 runs 15 residues. The germline V and J ends were trimmed by 5 bases and 6 bases, with 20 bases remaining between them. Per germline, CDR1 SGHTA and CDR2 FQGNSA. CDR3 amino acids: CASSEGIGGASEQYF. Here the CDR3 DNA reads TGTGCCAGCAGCGAGGGAATTGGGGGCGCATCCGAGCAGTACTTC.

This clonotype was seen only a few times. This rearrangement joins TRBV15 to TRBJ2-7; TRBD1 matches at 7 bases. CDR3 size: 14 residues. Looked up from germline, CDR1 is LNHNV and CDR2 is YYDKDF (reference sequence). J was trimmed by 4 bases and V by 4 bases; bases with no gene match: 7. CDR3 loop: CATSTGGTVYEQYF. The CDR3 DNA reads TGTGCCACCAGCACGGGTGGGACAGTTTACGAGCAGTACTTC.

This chain links TRBV12-3 or TRBV12-4 with TRBJ2-7; TRBD2 matches at 13 bases. The CDR3 loop spans 17 amino acids. After removal of 4 bases from V and 2 bases from J, the junction contained 8 bases not matched to a gene. CDR3 nucleotides: TGTGCCAGCAGTTCTCGGACTAGCGGGGGCCACGCCTACGAGCAGTACTTC. Its translation: CASSSRTSGGHAYEQYF.

V gene TRBV20-1 combines with J gene TRBJ2-1; 10 bases are shared with TRBD2. V shed 4 bases and J 4 bases; nucleotides not matched to a gene: 4. CDR3 size: 14 residues. Germline CDR1 and CDR2: DFQATT and SNEGSKA (reference sequence). CDR3 nucleotide sequence: TGCAGTGCTAAAGCGGGGGGGCCATACAATGAGCAGTTCTTC. It specifies CSAKAGGPYNEQFF.

The V call is TRBV4-1, the J call TRBJ2-1; TRBD1 or TRBD2 may be the D gene (5 bases each). V was cut by 1 base and J by 12 bases, with 25 bases left in between. The V gene's germline CDR1 is MGHRA and CDR2 YSYEKL. The CDR3 loop spans 17 amino acids. The CDR3 spells CASSQGNLPGHPSGQFF. DNA for the CDR3: TGCGCCAGCAGCCAAGGCAACCTACCGGGGCATCCGTCCGGGCAGTTCTTC.

The genes are TRBV20-1 and TRBJ2-3, with D perhaps matching TRBD2 (6 bases). V was clipped by 3 bases and J by 1 base, with 8 bases between them. Germline values: CDR1 DFQATT, CDR2 SNEGSKA (reference sequence). This CDR3 region has 13 residues. Here the CDR3 reads CSASPGGTDTQYF. CDR3 DNA: TGCAGTGCTAGTCCGGGGGGCACAGATACGCAGTATTTT.

The chain combines TRBV10-3 with TRBJ2-1; 12 bases are shared with TRBD2. The CDR3 spans 15 residues. V shed 6 bases, J shed 8 bases, and the junction held 8 bases outside the gene matches. Germline V gene data show CDR1 as ENHRY and CDR2 as SYGVKD. The CDR3 region is CAIREGLAGTYEQFF. The CDR3 region has the DNA TGTGCCATCAGAGAGGGACTAGCGGGTACTTATGAGCAGTTCTTC.

The chain links TRBV6-2 or TRBV6-3 to TRBJ2-7; TRBD2 matches at 7 bases. There are 17 residues in the CDR3. J lost 7 bases, V lost 2 bases, and 17 bases had no gene match. Looked up from germline, CDR1 is MNHEY and CDR2 is SVGEGT. CDR3 DNA sequence: TGTGCCAGCAGTTACCGGGCGGTGCGGGGGAGTTTCTTTGAGCAGTACTTC. Translating it yields CASSYRAVRGSFFEQYF.

The chain is built from TRBV12-3 or TRBV12-4 and TRBJ2-2; 7 nucleotides agree with TRBD1. Trimming cost V 6 bases and J 1 base; bases outside gene matches: 5. The CDR3 extends over 15 amino acids. In DNA form, the CDR3 reads TGTGCCAGCAGCCCCGCAGGGGGGAACACCGGGGAGCTGTTTTTT. Translated, it gives CASSPAGGNTGELFF.

As to this clonotype: Just one base apart from a much larger clone, this may be a read error. V is TRBV6-5 and J is TRBJ2-1, with D unresolved. Germline V gene sequence: CDR1 MNHEY, CDR2 SVGAGI. Between the trimmed V and J ends, which lost 7 bases and 0 bases, there was a span of 13 bases. The CDR3 spans 15 residues. This CDR3 is CASKPVVSSYNEQFF. The CDR3 DNA sequence: TGTGCCAGCAAACCGGTCGTGAGCTCCTACAATGAGCAGTTCTTC.

CDR3 bases: TGTGCCAGCAGCTTCAGGGACAGGGGAATCACAGATACGCAGTATTTT. As protein: CASSFRDRGITDTQYF. The chain recombines TRBV9 with TRBJ2-3; the match to TRBD1 covers 10 bases. The CDR3 runs 16 residues. After removal of 4 bases from V and 2 bases from J, the junction contained 7 bases not matched to a gene. The germline V gene encodes CDR1 SGDLS and CDR2 YYNGEE.

The chain couples TRBV4-2 to TRBJ2-1, with D perhaps assigned TRBD1 or TRBD2 (5 bases each). V gave up 3 bases and J gave up 11 bases, with 11 bases separating them. The CDR3 contains 12 residues. Germline-derived CDR1 and CDR2 are LGHNA and YNFKEQ. This CDR3 reads CASSHPQGQQFF. The DNA for the CDR3 is TGTGCCAGCAGCCACCCCCAGGGACAGCAGTTCTTC.

The genes are TRBV30 and TRBJ1-2, with D unresolved. Germline CDR1 is GTSNPN and CDR2 is SVGIG (reference sequence). Trimming removed 0 bases at V and 6 bases at J, with 11 bases between. The CDR3 spans 13 residues. CDR3 residues: CAWSVGFKDGYTF. DNA of the CDR3: TGTGCCTGGAGTGTAGGTTTCAAGGATGGCTACACCTTC. Variable domain in full (rest from reference TRBV30 and TRBJ1-2): SQTIHQWPATLVQPVGSPLSLECTVEGTSNPNLYWYRQAAGRGLQLLFYSVGIGQISSEVPQNLSASRPQDRQFILSSKKLLLSDSGFYLCAWSVGFKDGYTFGSGTRLTVV.

This chain links TRBV9 with TRBJ1-2, with D tentatively TRBD1 (5 bases). This CDR3 comprises 13 residues. Germline lookup yields CDR1 SGDLS and CDR2 YYNGEE. Trimming stripped 6 bases from V and 6 bases from J, with 15 bases between. This CDR3 is CASTNIGVDGYTF. For the CDR3, the DNA is TGTGCCAGCACCAATATAGGGGTGGATGGCTACACCTTC.

This rearrangement joins TRBV27 to TRBJ2-3; TRBD1 matches 8 bases. The CDR3 runs to 15 residues. Per germline, CDR1 MNHEY and CDR2 SMNVEV (reference sequence). The V segment lost 5 bases and the J segment 6 bases; nucleotides outside the gene matches: 10. Written as DNA, the CDR3 is TGTGCCAGCAGTCCCGGGGACAGGCGCAAGGATACGCAGTATTTT. The encoded protein is CASSPGDRRKDTQYF.

A few counts support this clonotype. This sequence joins TRBV29-1 and TRBJ1-2; D is unresolved. Deletions cut 7 bases from V and 4 bases from J, with 13 bases between. Germline loops: CDR1 SQVTM, CDR2 ANQGSEA. The CDR3 sequence is 12 residues long. The CDR3 DNA follows: TGCAGCGCCAAGGACGGTTTCTATGGCTACACCTTC. It yields the protein CSAKDGFYGYTF.